This entry concerns a single TCR beta chain. Its matching antigen is unknown. Sequenced by immunoSEQ multiplex PCR; TCRdb stores in-frame clones only, minus some. The repertoire holds about 100,000 clones, 80% to 90% seen once, with roughly 2.4% in the top ten. These data belong to a study of T cell responses to AZD1222 COVID-19 vaccine. Study results and limitations: In a largely white British group with more females than males, clonal diversity was possibly underestimated.

With 3 bases removed from V and 6 bases from J, the gap between germline ends came to 12 bases. CDR3 length: 14 residues. The germline CDR1 and CDR2 sequences are MNHEY and SMNVEV (reference sequence). This clonotype originated in an adult who received the AZD1222 COVID-19 vaccine. The genes are TRBV27 and TRBJ2-1; D unclear. The sequences come from peripheral blood, collected 28 days after the second AZD1222 dose. The CDR3 bases are TGTGCCAGCAGTTTTAAAGGGTGGGGCAATGAGCAGTTCTTC. Its translation is CASSFKGWGNEQFF.